This T cell receptor beta chain was recovered during a study of cytomegalovirus exposure and HLA in healthy donors. The study's findings and limits: V- and J-gene trimming in TCR beta was tied to a missense DCLRE1C variant by an analysis performed later. A later analysis showed TCR association rates differing by HLA locus, peaking at DRB1 and lowest at HLA-C.

Primers: 60 Vbeta forward and 13 Jbeta reverse. Sequencing used immunoSEQ multiplex PCR; TCRdb keeps in-frame clones, though not all of them. The sample contains some 120,000 clones, around 80% of which appear only once. Concerning this clone: Its antigen is still unknown.

The V gene lost 6 bases and the J gene lost 3 bases, with 20 bases spanning the gap. Germline V CDR1 and CDR2: SNHLY, FYNNEI. The CDR3 runs to 16 residues. The clonotype originates from a man aged 30-40 years in good health and CMV-seropositive. The genes are TRBV2 and TRBJ2-5, with D maybe TRBD2 (6 bases). What was sequenced was PBMCs. In DNA, the CDR3 is TGTGCCAGCAGCGGGACTGGGCGACAGCAGGAAGAGACCCAGTACTTC. Its translation is CASSGTGRQQEETQYF. The full variable domain, with the rest looked up from reference TRBV2 and TRBJ2-5, is EPEVTQTPSHQVTQMGQEVILRCVPISNHLYFYWYRQILGQKVEFLVSFYNNEISEKSEIFDDQFSVERPDGSNFTLKIRSTKLEDSAMYFCASSGTGRQQEETQYFGPGTRLLVL.